What follows are 16 T cell receptor beta chains derived from one specimen sequenced in a study of blood T cell repertoires in COVID-19. Sequencing was performed with immunoSEQ multiplex PCR; in TCRdb, only in-frame clones are kept and a portion is missing. The data show about 85,000 clones, 85% to 90% seen once. Material: peripheral blood. Every receptor here comes from a woman of 80 years or more with acute or convalescent COVID-19.

The chain links TRBV20-1 to TRBJ2-7; tentatively, D is TRBD2 (6 bases). CDR3 size: 11 residues. Trimming left V 3 bases short and J 7 bases short, with 10 bases between. Per the germline V gene, CDR1 is DFQATT and CDR2 is SNEGSKA (reference sequence). CDR3 sequence reads: CSASPGVEQYF. The DNA of the CDR3 is TGCAGTGCTAGTCCGGGGGTAGAGCAGTACTTC.

The rearrangement uses TRBV2 and TRBJ2-7, with TRBD1 matching over 7 bases. Germline CDR1 reads SNHLY; CDR2 reads FYNNEI. The CDR3 covers 14 residues. Trimming removed 1 base from V and 2 bases from J; junction bases left unmatched: 2. The CDR3 DNA reads TGTGCCAGCAGTGAAGACAGGGGCGCCTACGAGCAGTACTTC. It yields the protein CASSEDRGAYEQYF.

The chain combines TRBV7-3 with TRBJ2-3; 7 positions match TRBD2. V gave up 5 bases and J gave up 2 bases; unmatched junction bases: 4. CDR1 and CDR2 from the germline V gene are SGHTA and FQGTGA. This CDR3 region has 14 residues. CDR3 DNA: TGTGCCAGCAGCCCCGGGAGGTTCACAGATACGCAGTATTTT. It is translated as CASSPGRFTDTQYF.

A few counts support this clone. V usage is TRBV5-1 and J usage is TRBJ1-4; 8 bases are shared with TRBD1. V lost 0 bases to trimming and J lost 7 bases; unmatched junction nucleotides: 5. Germline V gives CDR1 SGHRS, CDR2 YFSETQ. The CDR3 is made up of 15 amino acids. CDR3 nucleotide sequence: TGCGCCAGCAGCTTGGTTCCAGGGGGCGTTGAAAAACTGTTTTTT. It translates to CASSLVPGGVEKLFF.

The V gene is TRBV29-1, the J gene TRBJ1-4; TRBD1 agrees at 7 bases. With 5 bases clipped from V and 5 bases from J, the junction kept 2 bases outside the gene matches. The CDR3 is 12 amino acids. Germline values: CDR1 SQVTM, CDR2 ANQGSEA. As DNA, the CDR3 is TGCAGCGTTTTGGGACAGAATGAAAAACTGTTTTTT. Amino acids: CSVLGQNEKLFF.

The V and J genes are TRBV19 and TRBJ1-3; a weak D match, TRBD1 (5 bases). CDR3 length: 16 amino acids. With 10 bases removed from V and 0 bases from J, the gap between germline ends came to 19 bases. Per the germline V gene, CDR1 is LNHDA and CDR2 is SQIVND (reference sequence). CDR3 sequence reads: CATRRAAGRSGNTIYF. The CDR3 nucleotides are TGTGCCACGCGTAGGGCCGCAGGGCGCTCTGGAAACACCATATATTTT.

On this clone itself: A junction end diverges from the germline sequence, so it may reflect a read error. The V and J genes are TRBV11-2 and TRBJ2-3; 9 positions match TRBD2. This CDR3 spans 14 amino acids. Germline CDR1 is SGHAT and CDR2 is FQNNGV. CDR3 in DNA: TGTACCAGCAGCCTTAGCGGGAGTGTGGATACGCAGTATTTT. This translates into CTSSLSGSVDTQYF.

This chain uses TRBV10-3 with TRBJ1-2; TRBD1 aligns across 8 bases. The V gene's germline CDR1 is ENHRY and CDR2 SYGVKD. The V segment lost 0 bases and the J segment 8 bases; nucleotides outside the gene matches: 5. The CDR3 is made up of 14 amino acids. The CDR3 DNA sequence: TGTGCCATCAGTGAGTCCGCGGACAGGGAAGGCTACACCTTC. Protein sequence: CAISESADREGYTF.

The chain uses TRBV18 and TRBJ1-1, with 10 nucleotides matching TRBD1. Unmatched junction bases numbered 4, after V lost 4 bases and J lost 5 bases. Germline V CDR1 and CDR2: KGHSH, LQKENI. The CDR3 totals 14 residues. CDR3 coding DNA: TGTGCCAGCTCACTCGGGACAGGGGAAACTGAAGCTTTCTTT. Amino acids: CASSLGTGETEAFF.

The chain joins TRBV25-1 to TRBJ1-1; possible D gene TRBD1, 6 bases. The CDR3 is made up of 17 amino acids. CDR1 and CDR2 (germline): MGHDK, SYGVNS. V was trimmed by 4 bases and J by 3 bases, leaving 21 bases between them. CDR3 DNA: TGTGCCAGCAGTGGGGAGCCTAACAGGGCTCTGGACACTGAAGCTTTCTTT. Encoded protein: CASSGEPNRALDTEAFF.

The chain employs TRBV30 and TRBJ1-4; TRBD1 is a possible D gene (5 bases). V shed 1 base and J shed 5 bases, with 8 bases lying between them. The germline gives CDR1 GTSNPN, CDR2 SVGIG (reference sequence). This CDR3 spans 13 amino acids. CDR3 region: CAWSAGLNEKLFF. The CDR3 coding sequence is TGTGCCTGGAGTGCGGGACTGAATGAAAAACTGTTTTTT.

The V and J genes are TRBV7-9 and TRBJ2-3, with a tentative D call TRBD2 (5 bases). CDR1 and CDR2 (germline): SEHNR, FQNEAQ (reference sequence). The CDR3 extends over 13 amino acids. Deletions cut 5 bases from V and 3 bases from J, with 9 bases between. CDR3 bases: TGTGCCAGCAGCGAAACTAGAACAGATACGCAGTATTTT. Translated: CASSETRTDTQYF. Full variable domain (remainder filled in from reference TRBV7-9 and TRBJ2-3): DTGVSQNPRHKITKRGQNVTFRCDPISEHNRLYWYRQTLGQGPEFLTYFQNEAQLEKSRLLSDRFSAERPKGSFSTLEIQRTEQGDSAMYLCASSETRTDTQYFGPGTRLTVL.

This clone was seen just once. The rearrangement links TRBV15 to TRBJ2-7; D is uncertain. The CDR3 sequence is 13 residues long. Germline CDR1 is LNHNV and CDR2 is YYDKDF (reference sequence). V was trimmed by 5 bases and J by 4 bases, leaving 12 bases between them. CDR3 loop: CATSATGRYEQYF. The CDR3 nucleotides read TGTGCCACCAGCGCTACTGGCAGGTACGAGCAGTACTTC. Full variable domain (missing parts from reference TRBV15 and TRBJ2-7): DAMVIQNPRYQVTQFGKPVTLSCSQTLNHNVMYWYQQKSSQAPKLLFHYYDKDFNNEADTPDNFQSRRPNTSFCFLDIRSPGLGDTAMYLCATSATGRYEQYFGPGTRLTVT.

The gene calls are TRBV3-1 (or the pseudogene TRBV3-2) and TRBJ2-1; no firm D call. V lost 6 bases to trimming and J lost 6 bases, with 12 bases between them. Germline V gene sequence: CDR1 LGHDT, CDR2 YNNKEL (reference sequence). There are 13 residues in the CDR3. CDR3 amino acids: CASSPRATNEQFF. As DNA, the CDR3 is TGTGCCAGCAGTCCGCGCGCCACCAATGAGCAGTTCTTC.

The chain combines TRBV5-1 with TRBJ1-1; D gene ambiguous. CDR3 size: 13 residues. The ends were cut back, 5 bases at V and 4 bases at J, with 12 bases in the middle. Germline CDR1 SGHRS, CDR2 YFSETQ. The CDR3 nucleotides read TGCGCCAGCAGTTTCCAGGTGGGCACTGAAGCTTTCTTT. Its translation is CASSFQVGTEAFF.

The V gene is TRBV3-1 (or the pseudogene TRBV3-2), the J gene TRBJ1-1, with 10 bases lining up with TRBD1. Trimming at V came to 5 bases and at J to 5 bases, leaving 2 bases not matched to a gene. Germline V CDR1 and CDR2: LGHDT, YNNKEL (reference sequence). The CDR3 spans 13 residues. The CDR3 loop reads CASSLDRGTEAFF. CDR3 nucleotides: TGTGCCAGCAGCTTGGACAGGGGGACTGAAGCTTTCTTT.